The source of this T cell receptor beta chain is a study of T cell repertoires in cytomegalovirus infection. About the research overall: CMV infection and matching HLA type were both indicated by public TCR beta signatures.

This clonotype has only a few counts. Its target is unknown. The germline V gene has CDR1 SGHKS and CDR2 YYEKEE (reference sequence). V dropped 0 bases and J dropped 3 bases, with 1 base sitting between them. CDR3 length: 11 amino acids. One entry per CDR3 protein results from TCRdb running MiXCR on the reads. The table lists around 23,000 distinct CDR3 sequences, approximately 22% of them singletons. The receptor's source is a human donor in good health (CMV status not recorded). Some clones in this sample may be carry-over from other donors' samples. V is TRBV5-5 and J is TRBJ2-7; no definite D call. This sample comprised CD8+ T cells from cultured PBMCs, obtained from culture after CMV antigen stimulation. This CDR3 reads CASSLDYEQYF. CDR3 in DNA: TGTGCCAGCAGCTTGGACTACGAGCAGTACTTC.